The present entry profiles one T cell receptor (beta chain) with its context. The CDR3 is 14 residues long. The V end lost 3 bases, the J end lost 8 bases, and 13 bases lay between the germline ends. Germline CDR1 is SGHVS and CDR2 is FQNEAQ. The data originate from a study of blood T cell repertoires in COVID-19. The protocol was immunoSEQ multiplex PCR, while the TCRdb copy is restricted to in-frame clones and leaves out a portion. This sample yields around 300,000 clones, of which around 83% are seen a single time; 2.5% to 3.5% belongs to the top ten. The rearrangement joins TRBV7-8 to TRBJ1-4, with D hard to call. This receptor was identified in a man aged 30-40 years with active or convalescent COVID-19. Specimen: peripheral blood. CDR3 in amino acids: CASSFPNTGEKLFF. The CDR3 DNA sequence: TGTGCCAGCAGCTTTCCAAATACCGGGGAAAAACTGTTTTTT.